Sequencing of this T cell receptor (beta chain) was carried out in a study of shared clonotypes between healthy human individuals. Overall study context: There were three CD4 naive, three CD4 memory, two CD8 naive and one CD8 memory plates per donor.

Regarding the study as a whole: In contrast to clonotypes shared by all four donors, non-shared clonotypes had lower generation probabilities. A few donors had roughly 5.2% of their naive CD4 clonotypes in common.

Assay: immunoSEQ multiplex PCR; the TCRdb copy retains only in-frame clones and omits some. Of about 1.9 million clones listed, about 94% were seen once; the top ten hold roughly 1.7%. Note on this clone: Its antigen remains unidentified.

The germline gives CDR1 MNHEY, CDR2 SMNVEV (reference sequence). The CDR3 has 14 amino acids. V was cut by 2 bases and J by 9 bases, with 11 bases left in between. CD45RO-negative, CCR7-positively selected cells formed the naive CD8 fraction, excluding terminally differentiated effector memory CD45RA+ cells. Donors comprised only Caucasian adults living in Nashville, Tennessee. The source material was naive CD8+ T cells from PBMCs. The origin of this receptor is a man between 18 and 29 years old in good health. Some clones in this sample may be carry-over from other donors' samples. V and J are TRBV27 and TRBJ1-6, with unresolved D. The CDR3 sequence is CASSLGGQSSPLHF. CDR3 bases: TGTGCCAGCAGTTTAGGTGGTCAGAGTTCACCCCTCCACTTT.